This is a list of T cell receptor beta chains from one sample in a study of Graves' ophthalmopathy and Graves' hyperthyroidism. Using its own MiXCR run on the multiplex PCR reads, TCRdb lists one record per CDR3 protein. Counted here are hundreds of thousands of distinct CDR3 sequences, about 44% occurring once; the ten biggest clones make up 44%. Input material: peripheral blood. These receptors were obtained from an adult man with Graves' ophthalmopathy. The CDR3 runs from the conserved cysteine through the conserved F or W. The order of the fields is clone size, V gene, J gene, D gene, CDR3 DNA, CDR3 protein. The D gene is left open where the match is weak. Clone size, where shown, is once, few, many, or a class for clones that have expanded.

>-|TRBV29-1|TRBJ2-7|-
TGCAGATCTAAAGGACTACGGCTTGGGTACGAGCAGTACTTC
CRSKGLRLGYEQYF
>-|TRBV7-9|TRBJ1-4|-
TGTGCCAGCACCCAAGTGACAGGCCCATCAACTAATGAAAAACTGTTTTTT
CASTQVTGPSTNEKLFF
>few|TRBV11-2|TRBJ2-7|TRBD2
TGTGCCAGCACCGATAGCGGGGTAGGCTCCTACGAGCAGTACTTC
CASTDSGVGSYEQYF
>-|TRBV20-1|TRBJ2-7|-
TGCAGTGCCCCCCTCTCCTACGAGCAGTACTTC
CSAPLSYEQYF
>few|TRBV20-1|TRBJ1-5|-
TGCAGTGCTGGCGGCAGACCCGATCAGCCCCAGCATTTT
CSAGGRPDQPQHF
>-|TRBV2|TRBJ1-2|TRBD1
TGTGCCAGCAGCGACAGGGGAATCTTTGGCTACACCTTC
CASSDRGIFGYTF
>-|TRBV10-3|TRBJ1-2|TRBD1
TGTGCCATCAGTGACGTTCCAGGGGGCGTCGGTGGCTACACCTTC
CAISDVPGGVGGYTF
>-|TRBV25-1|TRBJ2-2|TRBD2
TGTGCCAGCAGTTATCTAGCGGGACCCGGGGAGCTGTTTTTT
CASSYLAGPGELFF
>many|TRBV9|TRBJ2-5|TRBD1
TGTGCCAGCAGCGGACCCGGGACAGGCAGAGAGACCCAGTACTTC
CASSGPGTGRETQYF
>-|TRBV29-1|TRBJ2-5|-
TGCAGCGTACGACCGATAGGGGTGGAGACCCAGTACTTC
CSVRPIGVETQYF
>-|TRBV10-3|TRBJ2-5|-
TGTGCCATCAGTGAATCGGAGATTCAAGAGACCCAGTACTTC
CAISESEIQETQYF
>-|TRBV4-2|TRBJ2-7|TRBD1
TGTGCCAGCAGCCTCACCGGGACAGGGTATGCTGAGCAGTACTTC
CASSLTGTGYAEQYF
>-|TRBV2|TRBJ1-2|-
TGTACCAGCAGTCCAAATTTGCGAAACTATGGCTACACCTTC
CTSSPNLRNYGYTF
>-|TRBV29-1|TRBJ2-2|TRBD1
TGCAGCCTAAGGACAGGGGCCGGGGAGCTGTTTTTT
CSLRTGAGELFF
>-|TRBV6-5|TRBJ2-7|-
TGTGCCAGCAGTTACTCGTCTACAGGGAGAATCTACGAGCAGTACTTC
CASSYSSTGRIYEQYF
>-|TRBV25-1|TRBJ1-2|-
TGTGCCAGCAGTGATCCAGGGGGCTACACCTTC
CASSDPGGYTF
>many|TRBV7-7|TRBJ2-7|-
TGTGCCAGCAGCTTATTTGAGGGTTCAGACGAGCAGTACTTC
CASSLFEGSDEQYF
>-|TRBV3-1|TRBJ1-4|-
TGTGCCAGTAATACAGGACCAACTAATGAAAAACTGTTTTTT
CASNTGPTNEKLFF
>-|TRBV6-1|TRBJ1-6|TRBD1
TGTGCCAGCAATAGGGACAGAAATTCACCCCTCCACTTT
CASNRDRNSPLHF
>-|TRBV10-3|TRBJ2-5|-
TGTGCCATCAGCAGGGAGGAAAAGGGCCAAGAGACCCAGTACTTC
CAISREEKGQETQYF
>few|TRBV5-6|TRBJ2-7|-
TGTGCCAGCAGCTCCGACAGCTACTACGAGCAGTACTTC
CASSSDSYYEQYF
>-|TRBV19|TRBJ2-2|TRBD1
TGTGCCAGTAGTCGACAGGGGGCTTTGGACACCGGGGAGCTGTTTTTT
CASSRQGALDTGELFF
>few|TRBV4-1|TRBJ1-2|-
TGCGCCAGCAGCCAAGACCTCTCAGCTAACTATGGCTACACCTTC
CASSQDLSANYGYTF
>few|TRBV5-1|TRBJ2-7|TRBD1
TGCGCCAGCAGCTTGTACACAGGGGGTAACGAGCAGTACTTC
CASSLYTGGNEQYF
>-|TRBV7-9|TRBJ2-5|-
TGTGCCAGCAGCTTGGAGGGAGGCACTCAAGAGACCCAGTACTTC
CASSLEGGTQETQYF
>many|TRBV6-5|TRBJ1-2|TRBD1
TGTGCCAGCAGTCTCGACAGGGTCAGCTATGGCTACACCTTC
CASSLDRVSYGYTF
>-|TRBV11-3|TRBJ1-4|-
TGTGCCAGCAGCTCAACGTACCAGGGCGGTATAACTAATGAAAAACTGTTTTTT
CASSSTYQGGITNEKLFF
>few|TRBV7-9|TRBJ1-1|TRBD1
TGTGCCAGCAGACCAAATTGGGACAGGGGGCTTGGCACTGAAGCTTTCTTT
CASRPNWDRGLGTEAFF
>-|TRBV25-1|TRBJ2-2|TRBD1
TGTGCCAGCAGCGCACAGGGGGCCGGGGAGCTGCTTTTT
CASSAQGAGELLF
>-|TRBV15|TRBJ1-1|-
TGTGCCACCGGAGTCGAGGGTGAAACTGAAGCTTTCTTT
CATGVEGETEAFF
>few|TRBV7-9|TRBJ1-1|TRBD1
TGTGCCAGCAGCACAGGGGCGGATACCTCCGCCGCTGAAGCTTTCTTT
CASSTGADTSAAEAFF
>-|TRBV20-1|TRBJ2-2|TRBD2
TGCAGTGCCCAACTACCGGGACTAGCGACCGGGGAGCTGTTTTTT
CSAQLPGLATGELFF
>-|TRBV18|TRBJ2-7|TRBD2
TGTGCCAGCTCACCAATTACTAGCGGGGGGTCCTACGAGCAGTACTTC
CASSPITSGGSYEQYF
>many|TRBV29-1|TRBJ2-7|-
TGCAGCGTTGAAGATAAGGGGGCCTACGAGCAGTACTTC
CSVEDKGAYEQYF
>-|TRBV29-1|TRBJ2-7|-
TGCAGCGTTGTGGACCTGAGCTCCTACGAGCAGTACTTC
CSVVDLSSYEQYF
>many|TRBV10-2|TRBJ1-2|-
TGCGCCAGCAGGCCGGGACAAAACGATGGCTACACCTTC
CASRPGQNDGYTF
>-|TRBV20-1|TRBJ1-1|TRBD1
TGCAGTGCTAGAGTACAGGGGACTGAAGCTTTCTTT
CSARVQGTEAFF
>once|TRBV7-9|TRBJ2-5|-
TGTGCCAGCAGCTTAACTTCGGCCAGCCAAGAGACCCAGTACTTC
CASSLTSASQETQYF
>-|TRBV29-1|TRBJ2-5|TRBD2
TGCAGCGTTGACGGGACTAGCGGGACCCAGTACTTC
CSVDGTSGTQYF
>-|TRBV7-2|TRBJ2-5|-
TGTGCCAGCAGCTTAGGGGTGGGAGACGAGACCCAGTACTTC
CASSLGVGDETQYF
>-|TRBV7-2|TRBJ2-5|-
TGTGCCAGCAGGAGGGGGAGCCAAGAGACCCAGTACTTC
CASRRGSQETQYF
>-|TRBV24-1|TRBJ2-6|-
TGTGCCACCAGTGCTACACCGGGCATCTCTGGGGCCAACGTCCTGACTTTC
CATSATPGISGANVLTF
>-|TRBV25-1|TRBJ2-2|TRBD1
TGTGCCAGCAGCTCCGGACAGGGGGGGAACACCGGGGAGCTGTTTTTT
CASSSGQGGNTGELFF
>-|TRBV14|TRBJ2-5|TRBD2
TGTGCCAGCAGCCATCCGACTAGCGGGGGGCAAGAGACCCAGTACTTC
CASSHPTSGGQETQYF
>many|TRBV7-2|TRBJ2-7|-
TGTGCCAGCAGCTCTTCGGAGCGGCCCCTCCACGAGCAGTACTTC
CASSSSERPLHEQYF
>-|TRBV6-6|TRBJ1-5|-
TGTGCCAGCAGTTACCTGGCCAGCAATCAGCCCCAGCATTTT
CASSYLASNQPQHF
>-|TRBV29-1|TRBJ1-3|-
TGCAGCTCTGGACTGTCCTCTGGAAACACCATATATTTT
CSSGLSSGNTIYF
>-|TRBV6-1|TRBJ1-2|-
TGTGCCACCAGTGACCCCGGGACTGGCTACACCTTC
CATSDPGTGYTF
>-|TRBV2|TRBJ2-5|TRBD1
TGTGCCAGCAAGCAAGACAGGGGTGAAAAGACCCAGTACTTC
CASKQDRGEKTQYF
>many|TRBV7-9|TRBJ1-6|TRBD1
TGTGCCAGCAGCTCGGGGACAGGGTTTCATTCACCCCTCCACTTT
CASSSGTGFHSPLHF
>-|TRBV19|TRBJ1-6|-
TGTGCCAGTAGTCTCCATAATCAGGGCGAAAATTCACCCCTCCACTTT
CASSLHNQGENSPLHF
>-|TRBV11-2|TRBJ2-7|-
TGTGCCAGCAGCTTCGGGGCAAGCTCCTACGAGCAGTACTTC
CASSFGASSYEQYF